The present entry profiles one TCR beta chain with its context. This record comes from a study of OX40 agonist ivuxolimab in advanced cancers. Study as a whole: Patients were treated with intravenous ivuxolimab, dosed at 0.01 to 10 mg/kg and infused every 2 weeks. A history of anti-PD-1, anti-PD-L1 or anti-CTLA-4 therapy was acceptable, and around 36% had some. Partial responses occurred in Three dose-escalation patients, one with hepatocellular carcinoma and two with cutaneous melanoma.

The assay was immunoSEQ multiplex PCR, and TCRdb's table has in-frame clones only and misses some. The profile shows some 80,000 clones, 84% of them singletons. V lost 0 bases, J lost 0 bases, and 5 bases lay in between. The germline V gene has CDR1 SGDLS and CDR2 YYNGEE. This CDR3 has 14 residues. Sequenced here: CD4+ or CD8+ T cells sorted from blood, sampled in a trial of the OX40 agonist ivuxolimab. This TCR was sampled from an adult with an advanced solid tumor such as melanoma, head and neck, liver or kidney cancer. V gene TRBV9 combines with J gene TRBJ2-3; D possibly uses TRBD1 or TRBD2 (5 bases each). This CDR3 reads CASSVGGSTDTQYF. The CDR3 DNA reads as TGTGCCAGCAGCGTAGGGGGGAGCACAGATACGCAGTATTTT.